These 18 T cell receptor beta chains were all obtained from the same sample, sequenced in a study of blood T cell repertoires in COVID-19. Assay: immunoSEQ multiplex PCR; the TCRdb copy retains only in-frame clones and omits some. This sample has around 320,000 clones, with approximately 85% found just once. Sequenced sample: peripheral blood. The receptor set was obtained from a human donor in a cohort sampled during active COVID-19.

This clone was seen a single time. The chain joins TRBV29-1 to TRBJ2-7, with D possibly matching TRBD2 (5 bases). V shed 6 bases and J shed 4 bases, with 10 bases lying between them. The length of the CDR3 is 11 residues. The germline V gene has CDR1 SQVTM and CDR2 ANQGSEA. The CDR3 loop is CSVGRGYEQYF. The CDR3 DNA sequence: TGCAGCGTCGGACGGGGTTACGAGCAGTACTTC.

The V and J genes are TRBV14 and TRBJ2-7, with a possible D match to TRBD1 (6 bases). Germline V lookup: CDR1 SGHDN, CDR2 FVKESK. The V end was cut by 1 base, the J end by 7 bases, with 14 bases between. CDR3 size: 14 residues. Here the CDR3 DNA reads TGTGCCAGCAGCCAAGCGCGGACAGTCGAAGAGCAGTACTTC. It translates to CASSQARTVEEQYF. The full variable domain, rest sourced from reference TRBV14 and TRBJ2-7, is EAGVTQFPSHSVIEKGQTVTLRCDPISGHDNLYWYRRVMGKEIKFLLHFVKESKQDESGMPNNRFLAERTGGTYSTLKVQPAELEDSGVYFCASSQARTVEEQYFGPGTRLTVT.

The CDR3 here is CASFSRDYENIQYF. DNA of the CDR3: TGTGCCAGCTTTTCCCGGGACTACGAAAACATTCAGTACTTC. The genes are TRBV6-5 and TRBJ2-4, with 7 bases matching TRBD2. Unmatched junction bases numbered 9, after V lost 8 bases and J lost 5 bases. Germline assignment: CDR1 MNHEY and CDR2 SVGAGI. The CDR3 is 14 residues long.

V gene TRBV19 combines with J gene TRBJ2-7; D may be TRBD2 (6 bases). CDR3 length: 13 amino acids. Germline V gives CDR1 LNHDA, CDR2 SQIVND (reference sequence). The V and J ends lost 4 bases and 7 bases respectively, with 14 bases between them. The CDR3 nucleotides are TGTGCCAGTAGTAGTGGGGGGACGGGGGAGCAGTACTTC. Translation: CASSSGGTGEQYF.

This chain uses TRBV27 with TRBJ1-5; D is uncertain. CDR1 is MNHEY and CDR2 is SMNVEV in the germline V gene (reference sequence). Trimming removed 4 bases at V and 6 bases at J, with 19 bases between. The CDR3 sequence is 16 residues long. CDR3 sequence reads: CASSSTGRPLTQPQHF. The CDR3 DNA follows: TGTGCCAGCAGTTCGACGGGGAGACCCCTAACTCAGCCCCAGCATTTT.

The chain carries TRBV6-5 and TRBJ1-2, with a tentative D call TRBD1 (5 bases). Germline CDR1 MNHEY, CDR2 SVGAGI. CDR3 length: 15 amino acids. The V end was cut by 0 bases, the J end by 1 base, with 9 bases between. The CDR3, as DNA: TGTGCCAGCAGTTACTCCGCGGGGCGTAACTATGGCTACACCTTC. It is translated as CASSYSAGRNYGYTF.

V gene TRBV19 combines with J gene TRBJ1-1; 7 bases fit TRBD1. Germline V gene sequence: CDR1 LNHDA, CDR2 SQIVND (reference sequence). V shed 4 bases and J 10 bases; nucleotides not matched to a gene: 3. The CDR3 has 11 amino acids. Here the CDR3 DNA reads TGTGCCAGTAGTACCTACAGGGGAGCTTTCTTT. Encoded protein: CASSTYRGAFF.

The gene calls are TRBV3-1 (or the pseudogene TRBV3-2) and TRBJ2-1; D is unclear. The germline gives CDR1 LGHDT, CDR2 YNNKEL (reference sequence). Trimming removed 0 bases from V and 8 bases from J, with 14 bases in between. The CDR3 covers 15 residues. DNA for the CDR3: TGTGCCAGCAGCCAAGAAAATGTCCCTTTCGATGAGCAGTTCTTC. Protein sequence: CASSQENVPFDEQFF.

The J gene is TRBJ2-5, the V gene TRBV5-6, with 9 bases aligning to TRBD2. The end of the DNA fits TRBJ2-7 better, so the J call may be wrong. Looked up from germline, CDR1 is SGHDT and CDR2 is YYEEEE. CDR3 size: 16 residues. The CDR3 reads CASSSPPGLASPEQYF. CDR3 nucleotide sequence: TGTGCCAGCAGCTCGCCCCCGGGACTAGCTTCCCCCGAGCAGTACTTC.

The chain links TRBV2 to TRBJ2-5; possibly TRBD1 for D (5 bases). This CDR3 region has 13 residues. Looked up from germline, CDR1 is SNHLY and CDR2 is FYNNEI. Trimming took off 6 bases at V and 5 bases at J, with 13 bases between the two ends. The CDR3 DNA sequence: TGTGCCAGCAGATTGGACACTGGGGAGACCCAGTACTTC. This gives the protein CASRLDTGETQYF.

The chain couples TRBV27 to TRBJ1-6; 9 bases are shared with TRBD1. The CDR3 loop spans 16 amino acids. Germline loops: CDR1 MNHEY, CDR2 SMNVEV (reference sequence). V lost 4 bases and J lost 10; bases outside the gene matches: 11. The CDR3 is CASSYLQGAFGSPLHF. CDR3 sequence (DNA): TGTGCCAGCAGTTACCTACAGGGGGCTTTTGGATCACCCCTCCACTTT.

The chain employs TRBV7-9 and TRBJ2-7; possibly TRBD2 for D (5 bases). Trimming cost V 3 bases and J 0 bases, with 18 bases left between them. Germline CDR1 is SEHNR and CDR2 is FQNEAQ (reference sequence). This CDR3 has 17 amino acids. CDR3 sequence (DNA): TGTGCCAGCAGCTTCGGGGTACCGGATCCGAGCTCCTACGAGCAGTACTTC. It codes for CASSFGVPDPSSYEQYF.

This clone was picked up one time. The chain recombines TRBV9 with TRBJ2-3, with 10 positions matching TRBD1. The V gene end was trimmed by 0 bases and the J gene end by 2 bases; junction bases not matched to a gene: 3. The CDR3 extends over 16 amino acids. Germline V lookup: CDR1 SGDLS, CDR2 YYNGEE. For the CDR3, the DNA is TGTGCCAGCAGCGTAGGGGGGACAGGGGCCACAGATACGCAGTATTTT. It yields the protein CASSVGGTGATDTQYF.

The rearrangement joins TRBV11-3 to TRBJ2-7; 7 bases agree with TRBD2. Per germline, CDR1 SGHNT and CDR2 YENEEA. CDR3 size: 16 residues. J was trimmed by 5 bases and V by 5 bases; bases with no gene match: 15. As DNA, the CDR3 is TGTGCCAGCAGCCCGGGGAGGGAGAAGGGGCAAGACGAGCAGTACTTC. Its translation is CASSPGREKGQDEQYF.

The chain links TRBV30 to TRBJ1-4; TRBD1 matches at 7 bases. CDR3 length: 15 amino acids. The germline CDR1 and CDR2 sequences are GTSNPN and SVGIG (reference sequence). Trimming took 3 bases from V and 5 from J; bases not matched to a gene: 9. The DNA of the CDR3 is TGTGCCTGGAGCGATATCGGGACAGAGAATGAAAAACTGTTTTTT. It codes for CAWSDIGTENEKLFF.

As regards this clone: Different DNA sequences within this sample yield the same CDR3. The chain combines TRBV6-5 with TRBJ1-2; D uncertain. The V end lost 0 bases, the J end lost 7 bases, and 9 bases lay between the germline ends. This CDR3 comprises 13 residues. Germline V gene data show CDR1 as MNHEY and CDR2 as SVGAGI. The CDR3: CASSYSRISGYTF. DNA of the CDR3: TGTGCCAGCAGTTACTCGAGGATTTCTGGCTACACCTTC.

The chain is built from TRBV11-2 and TRBJ2-7; a weak D match, TRBD1 (5 bases). The CDR3 is made up of 12 amino acids. V was pared by 0 bases and J by 7 bases, with 7 bases between. Per germline, CDR1 SGHAT and CDR2 FQNNGV. CDR3 in amino acids: CASSLDQGEQYF. DNA for the CDR3: TGTGCCAGCAGCTTAGATCAGGGAGAGCAGTACTTC.

As for this clone: Other DNA sequences within the sample encode an identical CDR3. The rearrangement joins TRBV11-2 to TRBJ1-1; D gene uncertain. Looked up from germline, CDR1 is SGHAT and CDR2 is FQNNGV. V shed 2 bases and J shed 4 bases, with 8 bases lying between them. This CDR3 has 13 amino acids. The CDR3 sequence is CASSLLSGTEAFF. The CDR3 DNA is TGTGCCAGCAGCTTACTTAGCGGCACTGAAGCTTTCTTT.